This T cell receptor (beta chain) was recovered during a study of blood T cell repertoires in COVID-19. One Seattle source followed patients from active infection through their disease course. Using immunoSEQ multiplex PCR, the repertoire was profiled, and TCRdb retains in-frame clones only, with some absent. The sample comprises 200,000 to 300,000 clones, roughly 86% of which are singletons, and over 4% rests with the top ten. V lost 3 bases, J lost 5 bases, and 5 bases stayed unmatched. The CDR3 length is 15 residues. Germline CDR1 is SEHNR and CDR2 is FQNEAQ (reference sequence). The material sequenced was peripheral blood. The V call is TRBV7-9, the J call TRBJ2-7; 12 bases are shared with TRBD2. The receptor comes from a woman aged 55-69 years with COVID-19, enrolled during active disease. CDR3: CASSLGRLAGDEQYF. The CDR3 DNA reads as TGTGCCAGCAGCTTGGGAAGACTAGCGGGAGACGAGCAGTACTTC.